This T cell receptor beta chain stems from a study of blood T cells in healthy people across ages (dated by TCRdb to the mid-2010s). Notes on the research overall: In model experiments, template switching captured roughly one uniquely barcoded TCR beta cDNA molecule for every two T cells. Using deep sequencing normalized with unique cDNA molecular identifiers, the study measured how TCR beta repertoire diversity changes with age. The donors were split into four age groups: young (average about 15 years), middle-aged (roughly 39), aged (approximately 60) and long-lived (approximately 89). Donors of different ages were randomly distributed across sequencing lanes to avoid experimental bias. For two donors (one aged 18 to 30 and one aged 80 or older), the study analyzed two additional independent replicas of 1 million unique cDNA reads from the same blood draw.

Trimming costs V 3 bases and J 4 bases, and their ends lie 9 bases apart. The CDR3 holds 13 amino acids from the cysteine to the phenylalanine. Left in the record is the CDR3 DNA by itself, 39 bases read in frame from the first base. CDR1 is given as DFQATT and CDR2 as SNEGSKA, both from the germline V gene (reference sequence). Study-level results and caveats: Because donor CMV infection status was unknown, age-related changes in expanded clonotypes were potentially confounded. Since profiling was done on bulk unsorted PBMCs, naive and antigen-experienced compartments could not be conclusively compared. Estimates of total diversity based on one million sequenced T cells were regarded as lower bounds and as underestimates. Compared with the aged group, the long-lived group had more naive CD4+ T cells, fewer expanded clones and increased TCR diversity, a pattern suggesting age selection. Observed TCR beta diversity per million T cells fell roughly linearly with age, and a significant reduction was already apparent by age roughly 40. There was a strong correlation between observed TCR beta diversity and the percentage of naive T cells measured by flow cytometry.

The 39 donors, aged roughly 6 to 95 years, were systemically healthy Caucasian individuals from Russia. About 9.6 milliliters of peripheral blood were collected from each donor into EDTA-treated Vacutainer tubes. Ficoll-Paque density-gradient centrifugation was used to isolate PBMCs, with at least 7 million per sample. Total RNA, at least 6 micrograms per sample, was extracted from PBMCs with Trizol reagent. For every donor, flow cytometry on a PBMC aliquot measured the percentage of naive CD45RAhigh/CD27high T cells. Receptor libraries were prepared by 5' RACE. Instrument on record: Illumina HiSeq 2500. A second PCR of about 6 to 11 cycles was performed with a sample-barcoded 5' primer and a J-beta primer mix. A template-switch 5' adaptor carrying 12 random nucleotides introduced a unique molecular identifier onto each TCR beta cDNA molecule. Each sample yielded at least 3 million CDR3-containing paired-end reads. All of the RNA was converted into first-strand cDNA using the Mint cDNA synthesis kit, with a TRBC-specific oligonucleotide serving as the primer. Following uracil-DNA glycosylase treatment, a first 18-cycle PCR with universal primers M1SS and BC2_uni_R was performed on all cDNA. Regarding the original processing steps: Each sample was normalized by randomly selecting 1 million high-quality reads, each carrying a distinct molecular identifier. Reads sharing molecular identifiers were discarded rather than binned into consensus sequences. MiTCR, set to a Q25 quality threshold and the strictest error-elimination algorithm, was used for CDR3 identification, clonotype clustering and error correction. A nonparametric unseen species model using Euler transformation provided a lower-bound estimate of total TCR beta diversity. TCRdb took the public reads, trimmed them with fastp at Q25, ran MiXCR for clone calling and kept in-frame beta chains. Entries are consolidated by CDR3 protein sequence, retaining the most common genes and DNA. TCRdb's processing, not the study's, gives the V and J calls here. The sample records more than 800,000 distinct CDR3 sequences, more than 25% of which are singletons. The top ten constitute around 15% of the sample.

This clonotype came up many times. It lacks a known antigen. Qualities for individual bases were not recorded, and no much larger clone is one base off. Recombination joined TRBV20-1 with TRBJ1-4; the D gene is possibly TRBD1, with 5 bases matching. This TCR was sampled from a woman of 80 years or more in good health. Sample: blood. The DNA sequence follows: TGCAGTGCTAGTAAAGGGGTTAATGAAAAACTGTTTTTT. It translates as CSASKGVNEKLFF.